This entry lists 29 T cell receptor beta chains sequenced from one sample in a study of blood T cell repertoires in COVID-19. The table came from immunoSEQ multiplex PCR; TCRdb's copy has only in-frame clones and leaves some out. The data hold more than 350,000 clones, with 70% to 90% observed a single time. The sample consisted of peripheral blood. These receptors all come from a woman aged 25 to 39 with COVID-19, enrolled during active disease.

This rearrangement joins TRBV10-1 to TRBJ1-1; 7 bases fit TRBD1. The CDR3 has 15 amino acids. Per germline, CDR1 WNHNN and CDR2 SYGVQD (reference sequence). The trim removed 6 bases at V and 3 bases at J, leaving 10 bases unmatched. CDR3 sequence (DNA): TGCGCCAGCAGCAGCGAGGGGGCTGCGGACACTGAAGCTTTCTTT. Protein: CASSSEGAADTEAFF.

This chain connects TRBV28 to TRBJ2-7; TRBD1 agrees at 9 bases. In germline, CDR1 is MDHEN, CDR2 SYDVKM. With 6 bases clipped from V and 4 bases from J, the junction kept 13 bases outside the gene matches. The CDR3 loop spans 16 amino acids. The CDR3 reads CASRLPGGQGGYEQYF. CDR3 coding DNA: TGTGCCAGCAGACTACCCGGGGGACAGGGTGGATACGAGCAGTACTTC.

The chain employs TRBV7-9 and TRBJ1-2, with TRBD1 identical over 7 bases. V shed 5 bases, J shed 5 bases, and the junction held 8 bases outside the gene matches. Germline-derived CDR1 and CDR2 are SEHNR and FQNEAQ (reference sequence). This CDR3 comprises 14 residues. The CDR3 is CASSTSTGRYGYTF. CDR3 sequence (DNA): TGTGCCAGCAGCACGTCGACAGGGAGGTATGGCTACACCTTC.

The table lists this clone with a count of one. CDR3 sequence (DNA): TGCGCCAGCAGCCCGACAGGACAGGGGTATAATTCACCCCTCCACTTT. Amino acid sequence: CASSPTGQGYNSPLHF. The genes are TRBV5-1 and TRBJ1-6, with 9 bases aligning to TRBD1. V lost 4 bases to trimming and J lost 4 bases; unmatched junction nucleotides: 6. Germline V gives CDR1 SGHRS, CDR2 YFSETQ. CDR3 length: 16 residues.

J is TRBJ2-7 and V is TRBV2, with 7 bases identical to TRBD1. Trimming took 6 bases from V and 6 from J; bases not matched to a gene: 5. CDR3 length equals 12 residues. Germline values: CDR1 SNHLY, CDR2 FYNNEI. Here the CDR3 DNA reads TGTGCCAGCAGCTCGGGACAGCCCGAGCAGTACTTC. Its protein is CASSSGQPEQYF.

The chain is built from TRBV7-8 and TRBJ2-1, with 10 bases fitting TRBD1. Germline V lookup: CDR1 SGHVS, CDR2 FQNEAQ. The CDR3 is made up of 14 amino acids. Losses at the gene ends were 4 bases for V and 10 bases for J; bases not matched to a gene: 7. CDR3 DNA sequence: TGTGCCAGCAGCTGGGACAGGGGTCTAGGGGAGCAGTTCTTC. This encodes CASSWDRGLGEQFF.

The table lists this clone with a count of one. The chain joins TRBV12-3 or TRBV12-4 to TRBJ1-2, with D tentatively TRBD1 (6 bases). V lost 7 bases and J lost 8, with 17 bases in between. This CDR3 has 13 amino acids. CDR3 in DNA: TGTGCCAGCAAACCACAGGGTTTGGGCGGCTACACCTTC. This translates into CASKPQGLGGYTF.

The rearrangement links TRBV28 to TRBJ1-6; D remains ambiguous. The germline V gene has CDR1 MDHEN and CDR2 SYDVKM. The CDR3 extends over 13 amino acids. CDR3 region: CAEQSSYNSPLHF. DNA of the CDR3: TGTGCGGAACAGAGCTCCTATAATTCACCCCTCCACTTT.

The chain is built from TRBV6-1 and TRBJ1-2, with 10 bases fitting TRBD1. Per the germline V gene, CDR1 is MNHNS and CDR2 is SASEGT. After removal of 1 base from V and 8 bases from J, the junction contained 7 bases not matched to a gene. This CDR3 is built from 15 residues. CDR3: CASSEGPGQGNGYTF. CDR3 DNA sequence: TGTGCCAGCAGTGAAGGCCCGGGACAGGGGAACGGCTACACCTTC.

The chain uses TRBV28 and TRBJ2-1; D may be TRBD2 (6 bases). CDR3 size: 12 residues. The V end lost 10 bases, the J end lost 2 bases, and 9 bases lay between the germline ends. Germline V lookup: CDR1 MDHEN, CDR2 SYDVKM. The CDR3 DNA sequence: TGTGCCACCGTAGCGGCCTACAATGAGCAGTTCTTC. Translated, it gives CATVAAYNEQFF.

This rearrangement joins TRBV7-9 to TRBJ1-1; D gene unclear. Per germline, CDR1 SEHNR and CDR2 FQNEAQ (reference sequence). V lost 5 bases to trimming and J lost 2 bases, with 9 bases between them. This CDR3 contains 13 residues. This CDR3 reads CASSQRGNTEAFF. For the CDR3, the DNA is TGTGCCAGCAGCCAACGGGGTAACACTGAAGCTTTCTTT. The full variable domain, rest sourced from reference TRBV7-9 and TRBJ1-1, is DTGVSQNPRHKITKRGQNVTFRCDPISEHNRLYWYRQTLGQGPEFLTYFQNEAQLEKSRLLSDRFSAERPKGSFSTLEIQRTEQGDSAMYLCASSQRGNTEAFFGQGTRLTVV.

Here the CDR3 reads CASRRGAGVTDTQYF. In DNA form, the CDR3 reads TGTGCCAGCCGGCGAGGGGCGGGAGTCACAGATACGCAGTATTTT. The rearrangement joins TRBV11-2 to TRBJ2-3; 7 positions agree with TRBD2. V dropped 8 bases and J dropped 2; count of bases not matched to a gene: 10. The CDR3 length is 15 residues. Germline V gene sequence: CDR1 SGHAT, CDR2 FQNNGV.

The chain uses TRBV11-1 and TRBJ1-4; 8 bases match TRBD1. Trimming removed 5 bases from V and 6 bases from J; junction bases left unmatched: 5. Germline V lookup: CDR1 SGHAT, CDR2 FQDESV (reference sequence). The CDR3 sequence is 14 residues long. This CDR3 is CASSPKTGDEKLFF. The CDR3, as DNA: TGTGCCAGCAGCCCCAAGACAGGGGATGAAAAACTGTTTTTT.

The V and J genes are TRBV7-3 and TRBJ2-5; 7 bases map to TRBD1. The CDR3 contains 16 residues. The junction had 8 bases not matched to a gene; V was cut back by 0 bases and J by 4 bases. Germline assignment: CDR1 SGHTA and CDR2 FQGTGA. Here the CDR3 reads CASSLTEGGRLETQYF. CDR3 nucleotide sequence: TGTGCCAGCAGCTTAACTGAAGGGGGCCGCTTAGAGACCCAGTACTTC.

The V call is TRBV6-2 or TRBV6-3, the J call TRBJ1-5, with 8 bases that match TRBD1. Trimming at V came to 7 bases and at J to 5 bases, leaving 7 bases not matched to a gene. Germline CDR1 reads MNHEY; CDR2 reads SVGEGT. This CDR3 spans 14 amino acids. The CDR3 spells CASTPDRADQPQHF. The CDR3 DNA sequence: TGTGCCAGCACCCCGGACAGGGCGGATCAGCCCCAGCATTTT.

The V call is TRBV5-1, the J call TRBJ1-4; tentative D call: TRBD1 (5 bases). This CDR3 has 14 amino acids. Trimming removed 1 base from V and 8 bases from J, with 12 bases in between. Germline V gene sequence: CDR1 SGHRS, CDR2 YFSETQ. CDR3 loop: CASSLRAGREKLFF. Here the CDR3 DNA reads TGCGCCAGCAGCTTGAGAGCAGGGCGGGAAAAACTGTTTTTT.

The chain couples TRBV16 to TRBJ2-2; 7 bases line up with TRBD1. Trimming removed 2 bases from V and 1 base from J; junction bases left unmatched: 4. The CDR3 has 16 amino acids. Germline-derived CDR1 and CDR2 are KGHSY and FQNENV. CDR3 region: CASSQVDRVNTGELFF. The CDR3 DNA reads TGTGCCAGCAGCCAAGTTGACAGGGTGAACACCGGGGAGCTGTTTTTT.

The chain links TRBV24-1 to TRBJ2-7; 7 bases agree with TRBD2. The CDR3 is 14 residues long. The junction had 8 bases not matched to a gene; V was cut back by 7 bases and J by 3 bases. Germline CDR1 reads KGHDR; CDR2 reads SFDVKD. CDR3 in amino acids: CATSAGEGIYEQYF. The CDR3 bases are TGTGCCACCAGCGCCGGGGAGGGCATCTACGAGCAGTACTTC.

The V and J genes are TRBV4-2 and TRBJ2-5; the match to TRBD2 covers 10 bases. The CDR3 is 19 amino acids. Germline CDR1 is LGHNA and CDR2 is YNFKEQ. V trimming: 5 bases; J trimming: 4 bases; junction bases outside the gene matches: 19. The CDR3 sequence is CASSFSLLAGDPKGETQYF. The CDR3 DNA is TGTGCCAGCAGCTTCTCCCTCCTAGCGGGAGATCCAAAGGGAGAGACCCAGTACTTC.

J is TRBJ1-5 and V is TRBV19; D is uncertain. V was shortened by 6 bases and J by 1 base, with 13 bases between the two germline ends. The germline V gene encodes CDR1 LNHDA and CDR2 SQIVND (reference sequence). The CDR3 is 15 amino acids. The CDR3 here is CASRLGELSNQPQHF. DNA of the CDR3: TGTGCCAGTAGACTTGGGGAGTTGAGCAATCAGCCCCAGCATTTT.

This chain uses TRBV5-4 with TRBJ1-1; D call uncertain. Germline CDR1 SGHNT, CDR2 YYREEE (reference sequence). The CDR3 contains 13 residues. Trimming stripped 6 bases from V and 5 bases from J, with 14 bases between. CDR3 region: CASNLYPRTEAFF. In DNA form, the CDR3 reads TGTGCCAGCAACCTTTATCCTAGGACTGAAGCTTTCTTT.

The V call is TRBV7-3, the J call TRBJ2-3; 11 positions match TRBD2. V shed 5 bases, J shed 3 bases, and the junction held 7 bases outside the gene matches. Germline V CDR1 and CDR2: SGHTA, FQGTGA. The CDR3 runs 16 residues. CDR3 nucleotides: TGTGCCAGCAGCATAGCGGGAGGGCCTTCGACAGATACGCAGTATTTT. This encodes CASSIAGGPSTDTQYF.

The chain joins TRBV6-5 to TRBJ2-7, with 7 bases fitting TRBD1. The germline V gene has CDR1 MNHEY and CDR2 SVGAGI. This CDR3 has 14 amino acids. The V gene end was trimmed by 5 bases and the J gene end by 4 bases; junction bases not matched to a gene: 8. In DNA form, the CDR3 reads TGTGCCAGCAGTCTCGGGACAGCCTCATACGAGCAGTACTTC. Its translation: CASSLGTASYEQYF.

This sequence joins TRBV6-5 and TRBJ1-2, with D possibly TRBD1 on 5 matching bases. Looked up from germline, CDR1 is MNHEY and CDR2 is SVGAGI. CDR3 size: 11 residues. Deletions cut 6 bases from V and 6 bases from J, with 8 bases between. For the CDR3, the DNA is TGTGCCAGCAGAGTAGGGGATGGCTACACCTTC. Translating it yields CASRVGDGYTF.

This rearrangement joins TRBV7-2 to TRBJ1-5; 7 bases align to TRBD1. Germline CDR1 and CDR2: SGHTA and FQGNSA. The CDR3 length is 18 residues. Trimming took 5 bases from V and 0 from J; bases not matched to a gene: 13. CDR3 in amino acids: CASSPATGPFDSNQPQHF. The CDR3 nucleotides read TGTGCCAGCAGCCCAGCGACAGGGCCGTTTGATAGCAATCAGCCCCAGCATTTT.

This chain joins TRBV28 and TRBJ2-2; 8 bases fit TRBD1. Unmatched junction bases numbered 2, after V lost 5 bases and J lost 3 bases. In germline, CDR1 is MDHEN, CDR2 SYDVKM. This CDR3 is 14 amino acids long. The CDR3 sequence: CASSGQGYTGELFF. DNA for the CDR3: TGTGCCAGCAGTGGACAGGGTTACACCGGGGAGCTGTTTTTT.

Note on this clone: The sample has other DNA sequences that encode this CDR3 too. The rearrangement links TRBV9 to TRBJ2-7; 8 bases are a match to TRBD1. This CDR3 contains 15 residues. J lost 1 base, V lost 0 bases, and 3 bases had no gene match. The germline V gene has CDR1 SGDLS and CDR2 YYNGEE. The CDR3 coding sequence is TGTGCCAGCAGCGTAGGCACAGGGGGTTCCTACGAGCAGTACTTC. Amino acid sequence: CASSVGTGGSYEQYF.

This chain uses TRBV6-6 with TRBJ1-5; D gene unclear. The CDR3 totals 13 residues. The V end lost 10 bases, the J end lost 1 base, and 11 bases lay between the germline ends. Germline V lookup: CDR1 MNHNY, CDR2 SVGAGI (reference sequence). The chain's CDR3 is CATSLMSNQPQHF. The CDR3 DNA follows: TGTGCCACTTCCCTAATGAGCAATCAGCCCCAGCATTTT.

The rearrangement joins TRBV2 to TRBJ2-3; D is possibly TRBD1 (5 bases). This CDR3 is built from 16 residues. V was cut by 0 bases and J by 2 bases, with 12 bases left in between. The germline CDR1 and CDR2 sequences are SNHLY and FYNNEI. The CDR3 sequence is CASSEAPYRYTDTQYF. The DNA for the CDR3 is TGTGCCAGCAGTGAAGCGCCATACAGGTACACAGATACGCAGTATTTT.